This passage covers 16 T cell receptor beta chains from one sample sequenced in a study of cytomegalovirus exposure and HLA in healthy donors. PCR was performed using 60 Vbeta and 13 Jbeta primers. The repertoire was sequenced with immunoSEQ multiplex PCR; TCRdb's copy has only in-frame clones and lacks some. The sample shows some 120,000 clones, about 78% of them seen only once. Material: PBMCs. Receptors originate from a man over 45 in good health and CMV-seronegative.

This chain connects TRBV13 to TRBJ2-3; 7 nucleotides agree with TRBD1. The V segment lost 2 bases and the J segment 3 bases; nucleotides outside the gene matches: 5. This CDR3 spans 15 amino acids. Germline-derived CDR1 and CDR2 are PRHDT and FYEKMQ (reference sequence). Here the CDR3 DNA reads TGTGCCAGCAGCTTAACAGGGGTTGGGACAGATACGCAGTATTTT. It specifies CASSLTGVGTDTQYF.

This rearrangement joins TRBV7-6 to TRBJ2-7, with TRBD1 matching over 8 bases. The CDR3 contains 15 residues. Germline V gene data show CDR1 as SGHVS and CDR2 as FNYEAQ. V shed 5 bases and J 2 bases; nucleotides not matched to a gene: 8. The CDR3 nucleotides read TGTGCCAGCAGCATAGAGGGACAGGCAACCTACGAGCAGTACTTC. This sequence encodes CASSIEGQATYEQYF.

The chain has TRBV6-1 and TRBJ2-3; 7 positions match TRBD2. The V and J ends lost 4 bases and 2 bases, in that order; junction bases with no gene match: 6. Germline V lookup: CDR1 MNHNS, CDR2 SASEGT. This CDR3 region has 15 residues. The CDR3 DNA reads TGTGCCAGCAGTGCCCGGGGGGTTATCACAGATACGCAGTATTTT. It translates to CASSARGVITDTQYF.

Note on this clone: This same CDR3 is encoded by further DNA sequences in the sample. The chain links TRBV7-2 to TRBJ2-5, with D maybe TRBD1 (6 bases). This CDR3 is 16 amino acids long. Germline values: CDR1 SGHTA, CDR2 FQGNSA. V was clipped by 5 bases and J by 5 bases, with 21 bases between them. The CDR3 loop reads CASSRPTAGDVETQYF. Written as DNA, the CDR3 is TGTGCCAGCAGCCGCCCGACGGCAGGGGATGTGGAGACCCAGTACTTC.

This clone was seen just once. Different DNA sequences within this sample yield the same CDR3. The gene calls are TRBV19 and TRBJ2-5, with 9 bases matching TRBD1. The CDR3 is 14 amino acids. The V gene end was trimmed by 4 bases and the J gene end by 1 base; junction bases not matched to a gene: 1. In germline, CDR1 is LNHDA, CDR2 SQIVND (reference sequence). The CDR3 protein is CASSTQGAQETQYF. CDR3 bases: TGTGCCAGTAGTACACAGGGGGCCCAAGAGACCCAGTACTTC.

V usage is TRBV18 and J usage is TRBJ2-7; D ambiguous. Germline V lookup: CDR1 KGHSH, CDR2 LQKENI. The CDR3 is made up of 14 amino acids. Trimming removed 3 bases from V and 5 bases from J, with 14 bases in between. CDR3 in DNA: TGTGCCAGCTCACCCGAGGATATTTCCAACGAGCAGTACTTC. It is translated as CASSPEDISNEQYF.

The V and J genes are TRBV14 and TRBJ2-7; weak D call: TRBD1 (6 bases). Per the germline V gene, CDR1 is SGHDN and CDR2 is FVKESK. V lost 5 bases to trimming and J lost 4 bases, with 15 bases between them. CDR3 length: 14 residues. The DNA of the CDR3 is TGTGCCAGCAGCTGGGACACCTTGGGGTACGAGCAGTACTTC. It yields the protein CASSWDTLGYEQYF.

The chain has TRBV4-1 and TRBJ2-5; 7 bases agree with TRBD2. V shed 0 bases and J 5 bases; nucleotides not matched to a gene: 9. In germline, CDR1 is MGHRA, CDR2 YSYEKL. The CDR3 consists of 16 residues. CDR3 loop: CASSQDGRGGGETQYF. DNA of the CDR3: TGCGCCAGCAGCCAAGATGGGCGCGGGGGTGGGGAGACCCAGTACTTC.

This chain uses TRBV14 with TRBJ2-1; 8 bases map to TRBD2. CDR3 length equals 15 residues. With V trimmed by 5 bases and J by 1 base, 4 bases remained unmatched. Germline CDR1 and CDR2: SGHDN and FVKESK. This chain's CDR3 is CASSSVAGSYNEQFF. As DNA, the CDR3 is TGTGCCAGCAGCTCTGTAGCGGGGTCCTACAATGAGCAGTTCTTC. The full variable domain, with the rest looked up from reference TRBV14 and TRBJ2-1, is EAGVTQFPSHSVIEKGQTVTLRCDPISGHDNLYWYRRVMGKEIKFLLHFVKESKQDESGMPNNRFLAERTGGTYSTLKVQPAELEDSGVYFCASSSVAGSYNEQFFGPGTRLTVL.

CDR3: CSVGGGPTDTQYF. CDR3 bases: TGCAGCGTTGGGGGGGGACCCACAGATACGCAGTATTTT. This rearrangement joins TRBV29-1 to TRBJ2-3; 7 positions match TRBD2. Germline loops: CDR1 SQVTM, CDR2 ANQGSEA. The junction had 3 bases not matched to a gene; V was cut back by 4 bases and J by 2 bases. The CDR3 has 13 amino acids.

The chain couples TRBV19 to TRBJ2-1; 12 nucleotides agree with TRBD2. The CDR3 length is 16 residues. Losses at the gene ends were 5 bases for V and 2 bases for J; bases not matched to a gene: 4. CDR1 and CDR2 from the germline V gene are LNHDA and SQIVND (reference sequence). The chain's CDR3 is CASSPSGRAPYNEQFF. The CDR3 nucleotides read TGTGCCAGTAGTCCTAGCGGGAGGGCGCCCTACAATGAGCAGTTCTTC.

The chain employs TRBV28 and TRBJ1-5, with D unclear. The CDR3 is made up of 12 amino acids. Germline CDR1 MDHEN, CDR2 SYDVKM. V gave up 1 base and J gave up 6 bases, with 4 bases separating them. The CDR3 here is CASSLSLQPQHF. In DNA, the CDR3 is TGTGCCAGCAGTTTATCTCTTCAGCCCCAGCATTTT.

The chain recombines TRBV10-1 with TRBJ1-4; D unresolved. The germline CDR1 and CDR2 sequences are WNHNN and SYGVQD (reference sequence). Between the trimmed V and J ends, which lost 3 bases and 6 bases, there was a span of 8 bases. This CDR3 contains 13 residues. CDR3 residues: CASSDGQHEKLFF. The CDR3 DNA sequence: TGCGCCAGCAGTGATGGGCAGCATGAAAAACTGTTTTTT.

Only a few counts were recorded for this clone. The genes are TRBV6-6 and TRBJ2-7; tentative D call: TRBD1 (5 bases). V shed 7 bases and J shed 5 bases, with 12 bases lying between them. The CDR3 runs 12 residues. Germline loops: CDR1 MNHNY, CDR2 SVGAGI (reference sequence). This chain's CDR3 is CASTSQVHEQYF. The CDR3 DNA reads TGTGCCAGCACTTCACAGGTCCACGAGCAGTACTTC.

This chain uses TRBV11-2 with TRBJ2-7; TRBD2 matches 11 bases. Germline V gene sequence: CDR1 SGHAT, CDR2 FQNNGV. The CDR3 sequence is 16 residues long. V shed 5 bases and J 4 bases; nucleotides not matched to a gene: 10. CDR3 in DNA: TGTGCCAGCAGCCCTCTAGCGGGAGGACTAATATACGAGCAGTACTTC. It codes for CASSPLAGGLIYEQYF.

V is TRBV4-2 and J is TRBJ1-4; 7 bases align to TRBD1. Germline V gene lookup returns CDR1 LGHNA and CDR2 YNFKEQ. The CDR3 spans 17 residues. V lost 0 bases to trimming and J lost 4 bases; unmatched junction nucleotides: 8. The CDR3 here is CASSQDGTATFNEKLFF. The CDR3 DNA is TGTGCCAGCAGCCAAGATGGGACAGCTACCTTTAATGAAAAACTGTTTTTT.